The 10 T cell receptor beta chains below were found in one sample sequenced in a study of blood T cells in healthy people across ages. A J-beta primer mix and a sample-barcoded 5' primer were used in a second PCR of about 7 to 12 cycles. TCRdb reprocessed the 5' RACE reads with MiXCR, giving one entry per CDR3 protein. Counted here are about 1,500,000 distinct CDR3 sequences, 28% occurring once; the ten biggest clones make up roughly 8%. Source material: blood. These receptor sequences come from a woman aged 25 to 45 in good health.

The genes are TRBV7-9 and TRBJ2-7; D remains ambiguous. The CDR3 consists of 15 residues. Germline V gene data show CDR1 as SEHNR and CDR2 as FQNEAQ (reference sequence). The V gene lost 5 bases and the J gene lost 2 bases, with 16 bases spanning the gap. This CDR3 reads CASSPSLPRAYEQYF. The CDR3 nucleotides are TGTGCCAGCAGCCCGAGCCTACCCCGTGCCTACGAGCAGTACTTC. The whole variable domain, filled in from reference TRBV7-9 and TRBJ2-7, reads DTGVSQNPRHKITKRGQNVTFRCDPISEHNRLYWYRQTLGQGPEFLTYFQNEAQLEKSRLLSDRFSAERPKGSFSTLEIQRTEQGDSAMYLCASSPSLPRAYEQYFGPGTRLTVT.

This clonotype was recorded a few times. The rearrangement links TRBV2 to TRBJ2-5, with TRBD1 matching 9 bases. The CDR3 totals 16 residues. From germline, CDR1 is SNHLY and CDR2 FYNNEI. After removal of 3 bases from V and 4 bases from J, the junction contained 9 bases not matched to a gene. The CDR3 coding sequence is TGTGCCAGCAGTGACGGGACAGGGATTTTTGGAGAGACCCAGTACTTC. Amino acid sequence: CASSDGTGIFGETQYF.

This clonotype has just a few counts. J is TRBJ2-1 and V is TRBV3-1; the match to TRBD2 covers 9 bases. This CDR3 is built from 16 residues. Germline CDR1 reads LGHDT; CDR2 reads YNNKEL (reference sequence). With 5 bases clipped from V and 6 bases from J, the junction kept 11 bases outside the gene matches. This chain's CDR3 is CASSSPPGLALNEQFF. CDR3 DNA: TGTGCCAGCAGCTCACCTCCGGGACTAGCCCTCAATGAGCAGTTCTTC.

This clonotype was detected only a few times. The rearrangement links TRBV20-1 to TRBJ2-7, with D perhaps being TRBD1 or TRBD2 (5 bases each). V was shortened by 6 bases and J by 3 bases, with 21 bases between the two germline ends. In germline, CDR1 is DFQATT, CDR2 SNEGSKA (reference sequence). The CDR3 extends over 15 amino acids. The chain's CDR3 is CSAHQAGKRGYEQYF. The CDR3 nucleotides are TGCAGTGCCCATCAGGCTGGGAAGAGGGGCTACGAGCAGTACTTC.

The chain is built from TRBV28 and TRBJ1-1; D gene uncertain. Trimming took 8 bases from V and 3 from J, leaving 13 bases between them. CDR1 MDHEN and CDR2 SYDVKM come from the germline V gene. CDR3 length equals 13 residues. CDR3 in DNA: TGTGCCAGCTGTGGGTTCCAAGACACTGAAGCTTTCTTT. Protein sequence: CASCGFQDTEAFF. Together with reference TRBV28 and TRBJ1-1, the CDR3 gives the full variable domain: DVKVTQSSRYLVKRTGEKVFLECVQDMDHENMFWYRQDPGLGLRLIYFSYDVKMKEKGDIPEGYSVSREKKERFSLILESASTNQTSMYLCASCGFQDTEAFFGQGTRLTVV.

This clonotype was found many times. The rearrangement uses TRBV20-1 and TRBJ1-4, with D possibly matching TRBD1 (6 bases). The V gene lost 3 bases and the J gene lost 5 bases, with 10 bases spanning the gap. Germline CDR1 DFQATT, CDR2 SNEGSKA (reference sequence). The CDR3 is 13 residues long. CDR3 sequence (DNA): TGCAGTGCTAGTAATGGACAGAATGAAAAACTGTTTTTT. Translated: CSASNGQNEKLFF.

This clonotype appeared many times. The chain carries TRBV10-3 and TRBJ2-7, with D possibly TRBD2 on 6 matching bases. There are 15 residues in the CDR3. CDR1 and CDR2 (germline): ENHRY, SYGVKD. V dropped 3 bases and J dropped 0 bases, with 12 bases sitting between them. CDR3 in DNA: TGTGCCATCAGTGATGGCGGGATGGCCTCCTACGAGCAGTACTTC. Translation: CAISDGGMASYEQYF.

This chain's CDR3 is CASSRAGDRGAETQYF. CDR3 nucleotide sequence: TGTGCCAGCAGTCGGGCAGGGGATAGGGGGGCAGAGACCCAGTACTTC. J is TRBJ2-5 and V is TRBV2; D possibly uses TRBD1 or TRBD2 (6 bases each). CDR3 length: 16 amino acids. Per germline, CDR1 SNHLY and CDR2 FYNNEI. The V end lost 5 bases, the J end lost 4 bases, and 20 bases lay between the germline ends. The full variable domain, its missing parts supplied by reference TRBV2 and TRBJ2-5, is EPEVTQTPSHQVTQMGQEVILRCVPISNHLYFYWYRQILGQKVEFLVSFYNNEISEKSEIFDDQFSVERPDGSNFTLKIRSTKLEDSAMYFCASSRAGDRGAETQYFGPGTRLLVL.

V is TRBV5-1 and J is TRBJ2-5; 11 bases match TRBD2. Germline values: CDR1 SGHRS, CDR2 YFSETQ. There are 17 residues in the CDR3. With 0 bases clipped from V and 6 bases from J, the junction kept 10 bases outside the gene matches. CDR3 amino acids: CASSLVASGGPGQTQYF. In DNA, the CDR3 is TGCGCCAGCAGCTTGGTGGCTAGCGGGGGGCCGGGACAGACCCAGTACTTC. The complete variable domain, with remaining parts taken from reference TRBV5-1 and TRBJ2-5, reads KAGVTQTPRYLIKTRGQQVTLSCSPISGHRSVSWYQQTPGQGLQFLFEYFSETQRNKGNFPGRFSGRQFSNSRSEMNVSTLELGDSALYLCASSLVASGGPGQTQYFGPGTRLLVL.

The chain combines TRBV21-1 with TRBJ1-2. TRBV21-1 is shown as a pseudogene. The CDR3 covers 19 residues. The CDR3 spells CASSVRAPPQGGIAYGYTF. In DNA form, the CDR3 reads TGTGCCAGCAGCGTACGAGCCCCACCTCAAGGAGGGATAGCCTATGGCTACACCTTC.